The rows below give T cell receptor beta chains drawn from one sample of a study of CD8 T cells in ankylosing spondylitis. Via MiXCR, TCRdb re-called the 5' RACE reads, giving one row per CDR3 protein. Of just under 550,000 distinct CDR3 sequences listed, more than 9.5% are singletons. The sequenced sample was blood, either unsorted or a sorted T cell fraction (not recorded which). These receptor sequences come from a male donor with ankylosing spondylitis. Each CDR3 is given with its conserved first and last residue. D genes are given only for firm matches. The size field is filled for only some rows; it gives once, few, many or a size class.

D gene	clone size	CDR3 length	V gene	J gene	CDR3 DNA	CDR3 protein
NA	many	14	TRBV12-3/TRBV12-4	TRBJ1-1	TGTGCCAGCAGTTTTCCGCCGGAGGACACTGAAGCTTTCTTT	CASSFPPEDTEAFF
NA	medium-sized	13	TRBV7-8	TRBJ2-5	TGTGCCAGCAGTCTCGGAGATCGGGGGACCCAGTACTTC	CASSLGDRGTQYF
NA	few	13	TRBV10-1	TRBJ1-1	TGCGCCAGCAGTGACCCGAATTCCCTTGAAGCTTTCTTT	CASSDPNSLEAFF
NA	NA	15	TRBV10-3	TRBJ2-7	TGTGCCATCAGGGACCCCCCTCAAAAAACCTACGAGCAGTACTTC	CAIRDPPQKTYEQYF
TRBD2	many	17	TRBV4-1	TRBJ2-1	TGCGCCAGCAGCCCCGGGGGAGCGGGAAAGACCTACAATGAGCAGTTCTTC	CASSPGGAGKTYNEQFF
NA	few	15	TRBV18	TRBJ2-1	TGTGCCAGCTCAATCACCACTGGTAGCGGAATTGAGCAGTTCTTC	CASSITTGSGIEQFF
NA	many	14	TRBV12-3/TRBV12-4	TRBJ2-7	TGTGCCAGCAGTCAAGACCGTTCTTCCTACGAGCAGTACTTC	CASSQDRSSYEQYF
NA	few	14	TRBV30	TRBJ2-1	TGTGCCTGGAGTGGGACCGACTCCTACAATGAGCAGTTCTTC	CAWSGTDSYNEQFF
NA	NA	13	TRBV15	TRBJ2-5	TGTGCCACCAGCAGGACCAGTCAAGAGACCCAGTACTTC	CATSRTSQETQYF
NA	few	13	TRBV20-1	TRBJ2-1	TGCAGTGCTAGAGGGGCTAGCAGGGATGAGCAGTTCTTC	CSARGASRDEQFF
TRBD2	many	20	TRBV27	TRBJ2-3	TGTGCCAGCAGTTTGTATCTACCGGGACTAGCGGCCCTTAGCACAGATACGCAGTATTTT	CASSLYLPGLAALSTDTQYF
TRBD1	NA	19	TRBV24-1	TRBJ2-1	TGTGCCACCAGTGATTCGGGGTCTCAGACAGGGAGCTCCTACAATGAGCAGTTCTTC	CATSDSGSQTGSSYNEQFF
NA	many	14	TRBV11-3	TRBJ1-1	TGTGCCAGCAGTCATCCCCAGGGCTACACTGAAGCTTTCTTT	CASSHPQGYTEAFF
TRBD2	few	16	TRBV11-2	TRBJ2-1	TGTGCCAGCAGCCCGAGAGTGGGACTAGCGGACAATGAGCAGTTCTTC	CASSPRVGLADNEQFF
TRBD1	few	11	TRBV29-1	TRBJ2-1	TGTCAGGGACAGGGGTACAATGAGCAGTTCTTC	CQGQGYNEQFF
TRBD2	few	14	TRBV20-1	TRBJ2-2	TGCAGTGTGGCGGGAGGGCCGGGCACCGGGGAGCTGTTTTTT	CSVAGGPGTGELFF
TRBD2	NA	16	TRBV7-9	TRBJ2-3	TGTGCCAGCAGCCCACACAAGCGGGAGTGGGGAGATACGCAGTATTTT	CASSPHKREWGDTQYF
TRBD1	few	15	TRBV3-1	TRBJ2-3	TGTGCCAGCAGCCAAGATCGGACAGGGTCAGATACGCAGTATTTT	CASSQDRTGSDTQYF
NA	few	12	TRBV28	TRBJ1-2	TGTGCCAGCAGTTGGAGGGACTATGGCTACACCTTC	CASSWRDYGYTF
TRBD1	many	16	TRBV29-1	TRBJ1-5	TGCAGCGTGAGGTTGACAGGGGCCGGCGGCAATCAGCCCCAGCATTTT	CSVRLTGAGGNQPQHF
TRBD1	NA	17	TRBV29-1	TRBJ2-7	TGCAGCGTTGAAACGAACCGACAGGGAACCCACCCCTACGAGCAGTACTTC	CSVETNRQGTHPYEQYF
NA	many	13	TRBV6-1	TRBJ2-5	TGTGCCAGCGGCCGGGAGACGCAAGAGACCCAGTACTTC	CASGRETQETQYF
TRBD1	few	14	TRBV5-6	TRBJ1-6	TGTGCCAGCAGCTTCCCGACAGGGACCTCACCCCTCCACTTT	CASSFPTGTSPLHF
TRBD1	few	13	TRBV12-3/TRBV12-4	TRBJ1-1	TGTGCCAGCAGTTGGAGACAGGGCGCAGAAGCTTTCTTT	CASSWRQGAEAFF
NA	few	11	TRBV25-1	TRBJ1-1	TGTGCCAGTATCTGGGACACTGAAGCTTTCTTT	CASIWDTEAFF
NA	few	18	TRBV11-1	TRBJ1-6	TGTGCCAGCAGCACCCGGGGCGGAGCGAGCTCCTATAATTCACCCCTCCACTTT	CASSTRGGASSYNSPLHF
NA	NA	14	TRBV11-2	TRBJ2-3	TGTGCCAGCAGCCGTAGCGGCACCACAGATACGCAGTATTTT	CASSRSGTTDTQYF
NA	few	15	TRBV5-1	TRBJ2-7	TGCGCCAGCAGCGTCCGGGACGGAGGTTACTCCGAGCAGTACTTC	CASSVRDGGYSEQYF
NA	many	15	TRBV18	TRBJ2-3	TGTGCCAGCTCACCACCCCAGTTTAGCACAGATACGCAGTATTTT	CASSPPQFSTDTQYF
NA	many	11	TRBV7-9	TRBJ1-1	TGTGCCAGCAGCTTACGAGGTGAAGCTTTCTTT	CASSLRGEAFF
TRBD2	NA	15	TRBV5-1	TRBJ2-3	TGCGCCAGCAGCTCTGGACTAGCGGGGCCCGAAGGGCAGTATTTT	CASSSGLAGPEGQYF
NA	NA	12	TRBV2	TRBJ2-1	TGTGCCAGCAGTGAAAATAGCAGTGAGCAGTTCTTC	CASSENSSEQFF
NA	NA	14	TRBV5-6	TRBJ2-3	TGTGCCAGCAGCTTGGCAGGGCCTTTAGCTACGCAGTATTTT	CASSLAGPLATQYF
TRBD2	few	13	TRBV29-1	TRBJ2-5	TGCAGCGGCCAAACTAGCGGCGTTGAGACCCAGTACTTC	CSGQTSGVETQYF
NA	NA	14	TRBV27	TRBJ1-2	TGTGCCAGCAGGCTTCTGTCCGGGGCCTATGGCTACACCTTC	CASRLLSGAYGYTF
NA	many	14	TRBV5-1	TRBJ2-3	TGCGCCAGCAGCTGGGGGACTGGAACAGATACGCAGTATTTT	CASSWGTGTDTQYF
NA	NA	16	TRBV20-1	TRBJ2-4	TGCAGTGCTGAAGCCCGTAGGCTAGGCGGCGGAAACATTCAGTACTTC	CSAEARRLGGGNIQYF
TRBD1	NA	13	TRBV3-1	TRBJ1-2	TGTGCCAGCTCTCAGACAGGGAAAAGCGGCTACACCTTC	CASSQTGKSGYTF
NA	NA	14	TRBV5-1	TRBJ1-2	TGCGCCAGCAGCTTGGCCGGGGACATCTATGGCTACACCTTC	CASSLAGDIYGYTF
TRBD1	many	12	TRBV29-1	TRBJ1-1	TGCAGCGGACTACAGGGGGACACTGAAGCTTTCTTT	CSGLQGDTEAFF
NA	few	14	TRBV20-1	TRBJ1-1	TGCAGTGGGAGAATTCCCACTCCGAACACTGAAGCTTTCTTT	CSGRIPTPNTEAFF
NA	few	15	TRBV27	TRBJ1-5	TGTGCCAGCAGTTTATACCCGCAGGGCAATCAGCCCCAGCATTTT	CASSLYPQGNQPQHF
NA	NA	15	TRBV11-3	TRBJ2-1	TGTGCCAGCACCCCCCGCGGGGCCTCCTACAATGAGCAGTTCTTC	CASTPRGASYNEQFF